This T cell receptor (beta chain) was sequenced in a study of blood T cell repertoires in COVID-19. Study-wide background: The United States, Italy and Spain provided the acute and convalescent COVID-19 samples. In each case, the material was cDNA or gDNA derived from T cells, B-cell-depleted T cells, or PBMCs.

Germline values: CDR1 KGHSH, CDR2 LQKENI. The CDR3 is 17 amino acids. Between the trimmed V and J ends, which lost 0 bases and 4 bases, there was a span of 16 bases. The protocol was immunoSEQ multiplex PCR, while the TCRdb copy is restricted to in-frame clones and leaves out a portion. Of 350,000 to 400,000 clones in the sample, around 89% were seen once. Participant ages covered roughly 18 to 89 years across 20 to 30 US areas. The sequenced sample was PBMCs or T cells enriched from blood (not recorded which). V and J are TRBV18 and TRBJ1-3; tentatively, D is TRBD1 (5 bases). This sequence originates from a woman aged 18 to 35 who had recovered from COVID-19. CDR3 sequence: CASSPPEPGWSGNTIYF. The CDR3 DNA reads as TGTGCCAGCTCACCACCGGAGCCAGGGTGGTCCGGAAACACCATATATTTT.